This TCR beta chain was documented in a study of Ad26.COV2.S vaccination and SARS-CoV-2 variants (dated by TCRdb to the early 2020s). Notes on the research overall: Vaccine-arm donors came from COV1001, a multicentre, randomized, double-blind, placebo-controlled phase I-IIa trial of Ad26.COV2.S in healthy adults. Dosing of Ad26.COV2.S was intramuscular, at either 5x10^10 or 1x10^11 viral particles, delivered as one shot or as two shots spaced 56 days apart. TCRbeta repertoire sequencing was used to assess the specificity and breadth of SARS-CoV-2-reactive T cell receptors after Ad26.COV2.S vaccination. The TCR-sequenced set comprised around 32 samples: approximately 20 Ad26.COV2.S vaccine recipients, 5 placebo recipients and 8 SARS-CoV-2 convalescent individuals. Trial participants were randomized into five groups of five, in which low-dose or high-dose Ad26.COV2.S was given once or twice, or placebo was given on both occasions. Investigators did not know the trial group allocation while performing experiments and assessing outcomes. Here is what the overall study found, with its caveats: The study was not powered for comparison of responses between vaccine doses or regimens. The authors noted that the TCR breadth and depth analyses may have underestimated total T cell responses. Higher spike-specific TCR breadth was observed in Ad26.COV2.S recipients than in placebo recipients (P = 0.0014). After vaccination, spike-specific CD8+ and CD4+ T cell responses were reported to show substantial breadth. Vaccine and placebo recipients had comparable non-spike TCR breadth, which fits with the vaccine containing only spike.

With regard to this clone: The antigen it recognizes is unknown. There are no base qualities to consult, and no much larger clone falls within one base.

The intended sense of this specimen's treatment or condition label: roughly 20 received Ad26.COV2.S at low or high dose, single or two shots; about 5 received placebo; per-sample allocation not given. For vaccine and placebo recipients, repertoires were sequenced using samples collected on day 63 after the first injection. Cohort 1b enrolled 25 to 30 adults aged 18-55 years at a single site in Boston, USA, between 29 July and 7 August 2020. Ad26.COV2.S consisted of a replication-incompetent adenovirus type 26 vector by which a prefusion-stabilized SARS-CoV-2 spike protein from the original Wuhan strain was expressed. TCRbeta CDR3 regions were sequenced with the immunoSEQ Assay. After extraction, genomic DNA underwent amplification by bias-controlled multiplex PCR, followed by high-throughput sequencing. The paper's data handling went like this. To quantify the absolute abundance of each unique TCRbeta CDR3 region, sequences were collapsed and filtered. Usable DNA was measured by amplifying reference genes present in all nucleated cells, and TCRbeta template counts were normalized to that usable DNA to estimate T cell fraction. Repertoire TCRs were annotated as SARS-CoV-2-specific when V gene, CDR3 amino acid sequence and J gene were exactly matched to a known reactive TCR set. The reference SARS-CoV-2 TCR set was obtained from MIRA and was filtered for enrichment in COVID-19-positive ImmuneCODE repertoires, whereby public or cross-reactive TCRs were removed. Drawing on the MIRA antigens, annotated TCRs were analysed further at the level of specific ORF or position within ORF. Breadth was defined as annotated unique rearrangements over total unique productive rearrangements; depth was the summed frequency of those rearrangements. Two-sided Wilcoxon rank-sum tests were used to compare TCR breadth between groups. TCRdb re-hosts the immuneACCESS table, in-frame sequences only. Its copies lack some clones; in the studies checked, an unresolved V gene accounts for under half of them, and the cause for the rest is not known. V and J calls and clone size come straight from that table; D and trimming were deduced from the DNA. Within this sample are roughly 500,000 clones, with around 85% of them counted one time only. The ten largest clones add up to roughly 13% of the sample.

The junction shows trimming of 6 bases on V and 8 bases on J, plus 16 bases between the germline ends. The CDR3 numbers 13 residues from cysteine through phenylalanine. The kept DNA is CDR3 alone, 39 bases in frame from the first base. Taken from the germline V gene, the CDR1 and CDR2 loops are MNHEY and SVGEGT. The sample here was peripheral blood, taken in a trial of Ad26.COV2.S vaccine versus placebo. The sequence derives from a person aged 18-60 years who received the Ad26.COV2.S COVID-19 vaccine or a placebo. The chain was built from TRBV6-2 or TRBV6-3 and TRBJ1-2; the D gene is perhaps TRBD1, from 6 matching bases. CDR3 region: CASSSDRSWGYTF. The nucleotides are TGTGCCAGCAGCTCCGACAGGTCGTGGGGCTACACCTTC.